This is a list of T cell receptor beta chains from one sample in a study of shared clonotypes between healthy human individuals. This table comes from immunoSEQ multiplex PCR, and its TCRdb copy is limited to in-frame clones, with some not included. The sample consists of about 980,000 clones, over 75% of them appearing once. The sample was memory CD4+ T cells sorted from blood. These TCRs come from a young man in good health. Both conserved end residues are part of each CDR3. D genes are given only for firm matches. Clone size is shown for a subset of rows, as once, few, many or a class of expanded clone.

v_call: TRBV7-2; d_call: TRBD1; j_call: TRBJ2-7; clone_size: NA; cdr3_aa: CASSLEGQGFPYEQYF; cdr3_nt: TGTGCCAGCAGCTTAGAGGGACAGGGGTTCCCCTACGAGCAGTACTTC
v_call: TRBV29-1; d_call: NA; j_call: TRBJ2-6; clone_size: NA; cdr3_aa: CSVVAGANVLTF; cdr3_nt: TGCAGCGTTGTAGCTGGGGCCAACGTCCTGACTTTC
v_call: TRBV2; d_call: NA; j_call: TRBJ1-1; clone_size: NA; cdr3_aa: CASSPQGLDTEAFF; cdr3_nt: TGTGCCAGCAGTCCACAGGGACTTGACACTGAAGCTTTCTTT
v_call: TRBV6-5; d_call: NA; j_call: TRBJ1-6; clone_size: NA; cdr3_aa: CASSYLDSSYNSPLHF; cdr3_nt: TGTGCCAGCAGTTACCTGGACAGCTCCTATAATTCACCCCTCCACTTT
v_call: TRBV28; d_call: NA; j_call: TRBJ1-5; clone_size: NA; cdr3_aa: CASSLRGGGSQPQHF; cdr3_nt: TGTGCCAGCAGTTTAAGAGGGGGTGGAAGTCAGCCCCAGCATTTT
v_call: TRBV5-1; d_call: NA; j_call: TRBJ1-1; clone_size: NA; cdr3_aa: CASSSDGGNTEAFF; cdr3_nt: TGCGCCAGCAGCTCGGACGGAGGGAACACTGAAGCTTTCTTT
v_call: TRBV29-1; d_call: NA; j_call: TRBJ2-6; clone_size: few; cdr3_aa: CSANWGGSGANVLTF; cdr3_nt: TGCAGCGCTAACTGGGGTGGCTCTGGGGCCAACGTCCTGACTTTC
v_call: TRBV5-4; d_call: TRBD2; j_call: TRBJ2-2; clone_size: NA; cdr3_aa: CASSLIAGAYTGELFF; cdr3_nt: TGTGCCAGCAGCTTGATAGCGGGGGCCTACACCGGGGAGCTGTTTTTT
v_call: TRBV11-2; d_call: TRBD1; j_call: TRBJ1-1; clone_size: NA; cdr3_aa: CASSLARAGGGTEAFF; cdr3_nt: TGTGCCAGCAGCTTAGCCCGGGCAGGGGGCGGCACTGAAGCTTTCTTT
v_call: TRBV2; d_call: TRBD1; j_call: TRBJ1-5; clone_size: NA; cdr3_aa: CASSADRVNQPQHF; cdr3_nt: TGTGCCAGCAGTGCGGACAGGGTGAATCAGCCCCAGCATTTT
v_call: TRBV18; d_call: TRBD2; j_call: TRBJ2-7; clone_size: NA; cdr3_aa: CASSPKGLAGTYEQYF; cdr3_nt: TGTGCCAGCTCACCGAAGGGTCTAGCGGGAACCTACGAGCAGTACTTC
v_call: TRBV6-6; d_call: NA; j_call: TRBJ1-1; clone_size: NA; cdr3_aa: CASSYSFNTEAFF; cdr3_nt: TGTGCCAGCAGTTACTCGTTCAACACTGAAGCTTTCTTT
v_call: TRBV7-9; d_call: NA; j_call: TRBJ1-2; clone_size: NA; cdr3_aa: CASSQTDLLSGGYTF; cdr3_nt: TGTGCCAGCAGCCAAACGGACCTTCTCTCGGGTGGCTACACCTTC
v_call: TRBV28; d_call: TRBD2; j_call: TRBJ2-5; clone_size: NA; cdr3_aa: CASKIGGAGGETQYF; cdr3_nt: TGTGCCAGCAAAATCGGGGGGGCTGGAGGAGAGACCCAGTACTTC
v_call: TRBV4-3; d_call: TRBD2; j_call: TRBJ2-3; clone_size: NA; cdr3_aa: CASSQDPSSGSMRPDTQYF; cdr3_nt: TGCGCCAGCAGCCAAGACCCGTCTAGCGGGAGTATGCGGCCAGATACGCAGTATTTT
v_call: TRBV10-2; d_call: NA; j_call: TRBJ2-2; clone_size: NA; cdr3_aa: CASRNLEANTGELFF; cdr3_nt: TGCGCCAGCCGGAACTTAGAGGCGAACACCGGGGAGCTGTTTTTT
v_call: TRBV5-6; d_call: TRBD1; j_call: TRBJ2-7; clone_size: NA; cdr3_aa: CASTSDRGSYEQYF; cdr3_nt: TGTGCCAGCACCTCTGACAGGGGTTCGTACGAGCAGTACTTC
v_call: TRBV7-9; d_call: TRBD1; j_call: TRBJ2-5; clone_size: NA; cdr3_aa: CASSLEYGTGLSNGQTQYF; cdr3_nt: TGTGCCAGCAGCTTAGAGTACGGGACAGGCCTTTCTAATGGGCAGACCCAGTACTTC
v_call: TRBV12-5; d_call: TRBD2; j_call: TRBJ2-2; clone_size: few; cdr3_aa: CASGYTGGVTGELFF; cdr3_nt: TGTGCTAGTGGTTACACGGGAGGTGTTACCGGGGAGCTGTTTTTT
v_call: TRBV5-1; d_call: NA; j_call: TRBJ2-7; clone_size: many; cdr3_aa: CASSFGGKPYEQYF; cdr3_nt: TGCGCCAGCAGCTTTGGGGGTAAACCCTACGAGCAGTACTTC
v_call: TRBV27; d_call: NA; j_call: TRBJ1-5; clone_size: many; cdr3_aa: CASSFRGGSNQPQHF; cdr3_nt: TGTGCCAGCAGTTTTCGGGGGGGTAGCAATCAGCCCCAGCATTTT
v_call: TRBV5-1; d_call: TRBD2; j_call: TRBJ2-5; clone_size: NA; cdr3_aa: CASSTTGLAGNQETQYF; cdr3_nt: TGCGCCAGCAGCACTACCGGACTAGCGGGGAACCAAGAGACCCAGTACTTC
v_call: TRBV30; d_call: TRBD1; j_call: TRBJ1-1; clone_size: NA; cdr3_aa: CAWRDRGRYNTEAFF; cdr3_nt: TGTGCCTGGAGGGACAGGGGGCGTTATAACACTGAAGCTTTCTTT
v_call: TRBV27; d_call: NA; j_call: TRBJ1-1; clone_size: NA; cdr3_aa: CASSSTGRGQLNTEAFF; cdr3_nt: TGTGCCAGCAGTTCCACAGGGAGGGGACAATTGAACACTGAAGCTTTCTTT
v_call: TRBV2; d_call: TRBD1; j_call: TRBJ2-3; clone_size: NA; cdr3_aa: CASFQGQVVRGATDTQYF; cdr3_nt: TGTGCCAGCTTTCAGGGACAGGTGGTGCGAGGGGCGACAGATACGCAGTATTTT
v_call: TRBV2; d_call: NA; j_call: TRBJ1-3; clone_size: NA; cdr3_aa: CASSEDQGLGGNTIYF; cdr3_nt: TGTGCCAGCAGTGAAGATCAGGGACTTGGGGGAAACACCATATATTTT
v_call: TRBV7-9; d_call: TRBD2; j_call: TRBJ2-4; clone_size: NA; cdr3_aa: CASSLLAGGINIQYF; cdr3_nt: TGTGCCAGCAGCCTGTTAGCGGGAGGGATAAACATTCAGTACTTC
v_call: TRBV6-1; d_call: NA; j_call: TRBJ1-5; clone_size: NA; cdr3_aa: CASIRGSNQPQHF; cdr3_nt: TGTGCCAGTATTAGGGGCAGCAATCAGCCCCAGCATTTT
v_call: TRBV9; d_call: NA; j_call: TRBJ2-1; clone_size: once; cdr3_aa: CASSPAPRTDYNEQFF; cdr3_nt: TGTGCCAGCAGCCCCGCCCCTCGGACGGACTACAATGAGCAGTTCTTC
v_call: TRBV27; d_call: NA; j_call: TRBJ2-3; clone_size: NA; cdr3_aa: CASSLRGAVRSTDTQYF; cdr3_nt: TGTGCCAGCAGTTTACGCGGGGCGGTGAGGAGCACAGATACGCAGTATTTT
v_call: TRBV4-3; d_call: TRBD1; j_call: TRBJ1-2; clone_size: NA; cdr3_aa: CASSYQTGNYGYTF; cdr3_nt: TGCGCCAGCAGCTACCAGACAGGGAACTATGGCTACACCTTC
v_call: TRBV6-5; d_call: TRBD1; j_call: TRBJ2-7; clone_size: NA; cdr3_aa: CASTVGQGASYEQYF; cdr3_nt: TGTGCCAGCACCGTAGGACAGGGGGCGTCCTACGAGCAGTACTTC
v_call: TRBV10-3; d_call: TRBD1; j_call: TRBJ2-5; clone_size: NA; cdr3_aa: CAISAPGQGQETQYF; cdr3_nt: TGTGCCATCAGTGCACCGGGACAGGGCCAAGAGACCCAGTACTTC
v_call: TRBV29-1; d_call: TRBD1; j_call: TRBJ2-1; clone_size: NA; cdr3_aa: CSVGTGGGNEQFF; cdr3_nt: TGCAGCGTTGGGACAGGGGGCGGCAATGAGCAGTTCTTC
v_call: TRBV10-3; d_call: TRBD2; j_call: TRBJ2-3; clone_size: NA; cdr3_aa: CAISESGLAGRDTQYF; cdr3_nt: TGTGCCATCAGTGAGTCCGGACTAGCGGGGAGGGATACGCAGTATTTT
v_call: TRBV29-1; d_call: TRBD1; j_call: TRBJ2-6; clone_size: NA; cdr3_aa: CSAGQGTNVLTF; cdr3_nt: TGCAGCGCGGGACAGGGAACCAACGTCCTGACTTTC
v_call: TRBV5-1; d_call: NA; j_call: TRBJ2-3; clone_size: NA; cdr3_aa: CASSGGGVGTDTQYF; cdr3_nt: TGCGCCAGCAGCGGGGGTGGGGTCGGCACAGATACGCAGTATTTT
v_call: TRBV7-2; d_call: NA; j_call: TRBJ1-2; clone_size: NA; cdr3_aa: CASSLGQGNYYGYTF; cdr3_nt: TGTGCCAGCAGCTTAGGCCAGGGAAATTATTATGGCTACACCTTC
v_call: TRBV9; d_call: TRBD1; j_call: TRBJ2-7; clone_size: NA; cdr3_aa: CASSLGTGGVYEQYF; cdr3_nt: TGTGCCAGCAGCTTGGGGACAGGGGGCGTGTACGAGCAGTACTTC
v_call: TRBV9; d_call: NA; j_call: TRBJ1-3; clone_size: NA; cdr3_aa: CASSARDYDSGNTIYF; cdr3_nt: TGTGCCAGCAGCGCCCGGGATTACGACTCTGGAAACACCATATATTTT
v_call: TRBV5-1; d_call: NA; j_call: TRBJ2-7; clone_size: NA; cdr3_aa: CASSPGGQSSEQYF; cdr3_nt: TGCGCCAGCAGCCCCGGGGGCCAAAGTTCGGAGCAGTACTTC
v_call: TRBV29-1; d_call: TRBD2; j_call: TRBJ2-1; clone_size: NA; cdr3_aa: CSVVGSGATQFF; cdr3_nt: TGCAGCGTTGTGGGTAGCGGGGCGACGCAGTTCTTC
v_call: TRBV30; d_call: NA; j_call: TRBJ2-7; clone_size: few; cdr3_aa: CAWSNRDGSYEQYF; cdr3_nt: TGTGCCTGGAGCAACCGGGACGGCTCCTACGAGCAGTACTTC
v_call: TRBV30; d_call: NA; j_call: TRBJ2-5; clone_size: NA; cdr3_aa: CAWSYGETQYF; cdr3_nt: TGTGCCTGGAGTTACGGGGAGACCCAGTACTTC
v_call: TRBV2; d_call: NA; j_call: TRBJ1-2; clone_size: NA; cdr3_aa: CATNARVPYTF; cdr3_nt: TGTGCCACCAATGCGAGGGTGCCCTACACCTTC
v_call: TRBV10-1; d_call: NA; j_call: TRBJ2-3; clone_size: NA; cdr3_aa: CASRSGFSTDTQYF; cdr3_nt: TGCGCCAGCAGGTCGGGATTTTCCACAGATACGCAGTATTTT
v_call: TRBV4-1; d_call: TRBD2; j_call: TRBJ2-3; clone_size: NA; cdr3_aa: CASSSWGGDTDTQYF; cdr3_nt: TGCGCCAGCAGCAGTTGGGGGGGAGACACAGATACGCAGTATTTT
v_call: TRBV4-2; d_call: NA; j_call: TRBJ1-1; clone_size: NA; cdr3_aa: CASSLGMNTEAFF; cdr3_nt: TGTGCTAGCAGCCTAGGCATGAACACTGAAGCTTTCTTT
v_call: TRBV5-6; d_call: NA; j_call: TRBJ2-3; clone_size: NA; cdr3_aa: CASSLGGISTDTQYF; cdr3_nt: TGTGCCAGCAGCTTGGGCGGGATCAGCACAGATACGCAGTATTTT
v_call: TRBV7-7; d_call: TRBD2; j_call: TRBJ2-1; clone_size: NA; cdr3_aa: CASSLGLAGADEQFF; cdr3_nt: TGTGCTAGCAGCCTGGGACTAGCGGGGGCCGATGAGCAGTTCTTC
v_call: TRBV7-2; d_call: NA; j_call: TRBJ2-7; clone_size: NA; cdr3_aa: CASSLQSEQYF; cdr3_nt: TGTGCCAGCAGCTTACAATCCGAGCAGTACTTC
v_call: TRBV9; d_call: TRBD2; j_call: TRBJ2-5; clone_size: NA; cdr3_aa: CASSVGGRAGETQYF; cdr3_nt: TGTGCCAGCAGCGTTGGGGGGAGGGCCGGAGAGACCCAGTACTTC
v_call: TRBV19; d_call: NA; j_call: TRBJ2-6; clone_size: NA; cdr3_aa: CATEELGAGANVLTF; cdr3_nt: TGTGCCACAGAAGAGCTAGGGGCCGGGGCCAACGTCCTGACTTTC
v_call: TRBV30; d_call: TRBD2; j_call: TRBJ2-7; clone_size: NA; cdr3_aa: CAWNRWGLAAEQYF; cdr3_nt: TGTGCCTGGAACCGTTGGGGACTAGCGGCCGAGCAGTACTTC